This passage covers 8 T cell receptor beta chains from one sample sequenced in a study of T cells in Graves' hyperthyroidism and ophthalmopathy. Amplified regions were TCR beta CDR3 sequences from RNA transcripts. First-round RT-PCR with HTBI primers amplified the TCR CDR3 region. TCRdb re-derived calls from the multiplex PCR reads in MiXCR, one entry per CDR3 protein. Here the sample spans a few hundred thousand distinct CDR3 sequences, about half being singletons. Sequencing was carried out using peripheral blood or thyroid tissue (not recorded which). The receptors were sampled from a woman aged 18-29 years with Graves' hyperthyroidism.

The rearrangement joins TRBV27 to TRBJ1-3; D ambiguous. CDR1 and CDR2 from the germline V gene are MNHEY and SMNVEV (reference sequence). The V gene lost 0 bases and the J gene lost 0 bases, with 3 bases spanning the gap. CDR3 length equals 14 residues. This CDR3 is CASSLSASGNTIYF. The CDR3 DNA reads TGTGCCAGCAGTTTATCGGCCTCTGGAAACACCATATATTTT.

The chain recombines TRBV7-2 with TRBJ1-1; D gene uncertain. Trimming shortened V by 1 base and J by 4 bases, and 13 bases separated the two germline ends. This CDR3 contains 15 residues. Germline V gene lookup returns CDR1 SGHTA and CDR2 FQGNSA. CDR3: CASSLELGSSTEAFF. As DNA, the CDR3 is TGTGCCAGCAGCTTAGAATTGGGGAGCTCCACTGAAGCTTTCTTT.

This chain uses TRBV24-1 with TRBJ2-1, with D possibly matching TRBD1 (6 bases). The CDR3 consists of 13 residues. Germline CDR1 reads KGHDR; CDR2 reads SFDVKD. V lost 4 bases to trimming and J lost 7 bases, with 10 bases between them. CDR3 region: CATSEYDRNEQFF. CDR3 coding DNA: TGTGCCACCAGTGAATACGACAGGAATGAGCAGTTCTTC.

The table lists this clonotype with many counts. The chain employs TRBV2 and TRBJ2-7; 9 bases match TRBD2. V lost 7 bases, J lost 0 bases, and 4 bases stayed unmatched. The length of the CDR3 is 14 residues. Germline V gene sequence: CDR1 SNHLY, CDR2 FYNNEI. The CDR3 loop is CASNLAGASYEQYF. CDR3 nucleotide sequence: TGTGCCAGCAACTTAGCGGGAGCCTCCTACGAGCAGTACTTC.

In this sample, this clonotype turned up a few times. V and J are TRBV29-1 and TRBJ2-5, with D perhaps matching TRBD1 (7 bases). The CDR3 has 12 residues. Germline V gene data show CDR1 as SQVTM and CDR2 as ANQGSEA. V shed 4 bases and J shed 5 bases, with 11 bases lying between them. The CDR3, as DNA: TGCAGCGTTGGGACAGGAGGGGAGACCCAGTACTTC. It encodes CSVGTGGETQYF.

The rearrangement joins TRBV2 to TRBJ1-2, with unresolved D. CDR1 and CDR2 (germline): SNHLY, FYNNEI. The CDR3 spans 13 residues. Trimming pared 9 bases from V and 4 bases from J, leaving 15 bases between. CDR3 residues: CASRGPFGYGYTF. CDR3 bases: TGTGCCAGTCGAGGCCCCTTTGGCTATGGCTACACCTTC.

This rearrangement joins TRBV10-3 to TRBJ2-7, with D possibly matching TRBD1 (6 bases). From germline, CDR1 is ENHRY and CDR2 SYGVKD. Trimming pared 2 bases from V and 0 bases from J, leaving 11 bases between. CDR3 length: 15 residues. The CDR3, as DNA: TGTGCCATCAGTGAGGGCAGGGGTCTCTCCTACGAGCAGTACTTC. It is translated as CAISEGRGLSYEQYF.

The chain links TRBV7-9 to TRBJ1-2, with 7 bases lining up with TRBD1. CDR1 and CDR2 (germline): SEHNR, FQNEAQ (reference sequence). The V segment lost 5 bases and the J segment 8 bases; nucleotides outside the gene matches: 17. This CDR3 comprises 16 residues. The CDR3 loop reads CASSQAPTGSFDGYTF. CDR3 nucleotide sequence: TGTGCCAGCAGCCAAGCCCCGACAGGGTCTTTCGACGGCTACACCTTC.